This T cell receptor beta chain was found in a study of blood T cells in healthy people across ages. The trim removed 3 bases at V and 6 bases at J, leaving 7 bases unmatched. This CDR3 has 14 residues. Germline CDR1 is LGHNA and CDR2 is YNFKEQ. Study results and limitations: Across the age range, TCR beta diversity per million T cells fell in a roughly linear way.

About this clonotype itself: Antigen specificity is unknown.

Primed by a sample-barcoded 5' primer and a J-beta primer mix, a second PCR proceeded for about 6 to 11 cycles. TCRdb called the 5' RACE reads again in MiXCR, with one record for every CDR3 protein. The data hold under 1,100,000 distinct CDR3 sequences, with approximately 26% observed a single time. These data were also reused for a study on T cells of mothers and their children.

This rearrangement joins TRBV4-2 to TRBJ2-7; TRBD2 matches at 8 bases. The sample taken for sequencing was blood. The receptor's source is a girl aged 2 to 9 in good health. CDR3 region: CASSQAGGLGEQYF. As DNA, the CDR3 is TGTGCCAGCAGCCAGGCGGGGGGCCTAGGCGAGCAGTACTTC.